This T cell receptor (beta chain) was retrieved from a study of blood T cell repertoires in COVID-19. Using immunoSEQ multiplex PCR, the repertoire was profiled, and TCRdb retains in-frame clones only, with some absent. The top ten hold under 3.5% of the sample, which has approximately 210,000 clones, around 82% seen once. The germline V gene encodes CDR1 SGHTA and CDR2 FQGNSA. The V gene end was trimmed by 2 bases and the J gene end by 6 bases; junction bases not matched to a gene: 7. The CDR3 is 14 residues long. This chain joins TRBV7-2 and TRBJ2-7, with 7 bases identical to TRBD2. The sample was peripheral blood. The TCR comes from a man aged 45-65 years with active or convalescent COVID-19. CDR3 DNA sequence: TGTGCCAGCAGCTTACGAGGGAGGGCTAGCGAGCAGTACTTC. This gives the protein CASSLRGRASEQYF. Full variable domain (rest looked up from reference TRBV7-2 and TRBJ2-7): GAGVSQSPSNKVTEKGKDVELRCDPISGHTALYWYRQSLGQGLEFLIYFQGNSAPDKSGLPSDRFSAERTGGSVSTLTIQRTQQEDSAVYLCASSLRGRASEQYFGPGTRLTVT.